This TCR beta chain was captured in a study of blood T cell repertoires in COVID-19. Looking at the study overall: PBMCs, B-cell-depleted T cells, or T cells were the source of the cDNA or gDNA that made up the material.

Individuals aged roughly 18 to 95 years were recruited from fewer than 25 US areas. This clone was counted a single time. As originally analysed: How many nucleated cells were present was estimated from reference gene primer amplification. The table came from immunoSEQ multiplex PCR; TCRdb's copy has only in-frame clones and leaves some out. V and J calls and clone size are as listed in that table; D and trimming were resolved from the DNA. The table lists about 220,000 clones, about four fifths of them singletons. The junction had 10 bases not matched to a gene; V was cut back by 5 bases and J by 3 bases. Per germline, CDR1 SEHNR and CDR2 FQNEAQ (reference sequence). CDR3 length equals 18 residues.

V usage is TRBV7-9 and J usage is TRBJ1-4, with 12 bases identical to TRBD1. Sequencing was carried out using PBMCs or T cells enriched from blood (not recorded which). This TCR derives from a woman aged 55-70 years who had recovered from COVID-19. CDR3 sequence reads: CASSHPPGQGAANEKLFF. CDR3 bases: TGTGCCAGCAGCCACCCCCCGGGACAGGGGGCCGCTAATGAAAAACTGTTTTTT.